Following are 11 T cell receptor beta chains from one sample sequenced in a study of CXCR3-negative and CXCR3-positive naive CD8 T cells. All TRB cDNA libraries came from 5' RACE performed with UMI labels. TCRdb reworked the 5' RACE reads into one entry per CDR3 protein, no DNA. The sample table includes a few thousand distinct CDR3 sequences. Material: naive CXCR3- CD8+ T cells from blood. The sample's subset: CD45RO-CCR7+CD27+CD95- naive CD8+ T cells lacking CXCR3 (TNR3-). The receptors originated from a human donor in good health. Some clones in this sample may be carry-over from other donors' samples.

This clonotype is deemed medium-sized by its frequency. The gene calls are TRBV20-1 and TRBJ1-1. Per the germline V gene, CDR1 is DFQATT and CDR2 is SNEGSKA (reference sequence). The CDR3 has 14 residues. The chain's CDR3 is CSAPLGTPNTEAFF.

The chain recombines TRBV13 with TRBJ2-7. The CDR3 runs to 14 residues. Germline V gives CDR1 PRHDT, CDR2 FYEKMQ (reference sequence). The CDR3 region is CASSSQTVSYEQYF.

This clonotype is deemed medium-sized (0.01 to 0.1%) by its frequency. This CDR3 is CASSQASGPSYGYTF. The genes are TRBV4-3 and TRBJ1-2. Germline values: CDR1 LGHNA, CDR2 YSLEER. The CDR3 spans 15 residues.

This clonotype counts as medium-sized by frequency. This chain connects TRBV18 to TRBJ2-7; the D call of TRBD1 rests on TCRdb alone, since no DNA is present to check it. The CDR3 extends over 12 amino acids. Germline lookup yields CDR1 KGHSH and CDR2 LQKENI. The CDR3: CASSLRDYEQYF.

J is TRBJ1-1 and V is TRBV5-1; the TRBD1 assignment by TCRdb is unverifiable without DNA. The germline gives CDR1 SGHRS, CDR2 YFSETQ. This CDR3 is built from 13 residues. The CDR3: CASSGRGFPEAFF.

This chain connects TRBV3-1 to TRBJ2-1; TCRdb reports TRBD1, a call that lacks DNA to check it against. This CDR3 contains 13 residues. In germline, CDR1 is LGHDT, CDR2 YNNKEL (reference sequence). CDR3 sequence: CASKGGRLHEQFF.

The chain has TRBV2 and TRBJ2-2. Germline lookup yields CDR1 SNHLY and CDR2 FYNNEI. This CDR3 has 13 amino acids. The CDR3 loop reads CASSETWTGELFF.

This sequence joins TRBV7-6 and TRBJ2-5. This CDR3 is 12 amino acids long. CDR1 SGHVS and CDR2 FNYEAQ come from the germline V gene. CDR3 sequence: CASSAMGETQYF.

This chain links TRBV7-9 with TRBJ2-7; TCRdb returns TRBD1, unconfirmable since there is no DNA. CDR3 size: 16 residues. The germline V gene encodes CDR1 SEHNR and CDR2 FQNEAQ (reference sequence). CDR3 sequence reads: CASRPADRGVPYEQYF.

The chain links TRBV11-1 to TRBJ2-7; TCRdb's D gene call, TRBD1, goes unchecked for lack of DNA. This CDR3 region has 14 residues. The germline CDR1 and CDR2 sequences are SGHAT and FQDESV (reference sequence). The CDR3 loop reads CASSSQGAIYEQYF.

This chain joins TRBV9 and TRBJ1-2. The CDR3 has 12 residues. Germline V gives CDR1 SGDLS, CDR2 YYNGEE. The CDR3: CASSVDLNGYTF.